These 14 T cell receptor beta chains came from one sample sequenced in a study of blood T cell repertoires in COVID-19. TCRdb keeps only in-frame clones here, not all; method: immunoSEQ multiplex PCR. This repertoire shows 150,000 or so clones, 80% to 95% found once; its top ten account for nearly 5%. Sample: peripheral blood. Every receptor here comes from a man aged 30-40 years with COVID-19, enrolled during active disease.

The V and J genes are TRBV4-2 and TRBJ1-5, with D hard to call. Between the trimmed V and J ends, which lost 0 bases and 4 bases, there was a span of 13 bases. Germline V gives CDR1 LGHNA, CDR2 YNFKEQ. The CDR3 runs to 16 residues. The CDR3 DNA is TGTGCCAGCAGCCAAGAAGGCGGATTTGGGAATCAGCCCCAGCATTTT. Protein product: CASSQEGGFGNQPQHF.

About this clone itself: At one of its ends the junction is not consistent with the germline gene, which may arise from a read error. The chain has TRBV7-9 and TRBJ2-7, with TRBD2 as a possible D gene (6 bases). This CDR3 is built from 8 residues. CDR1 is SEHNR, CDR2 FQNEAQ, per germline (reference sequence). The CDR3 loop is CASSSGDF. The CDR3 region has the DNA TGTGCCAGCAGCTCGGGGGACTTC.

The rearrangement joins TRBV6-5 to TRBJ2-7; 9 positions agree with TRBD1. After removal of 3 bases from V and 4 bases from J, the junction contained 7 bases not matched to a gene. This CDR3 spans 15 amino acids. Looked up from germline, CDR1 is MNHEY and CDR2 is SVGAGI. In nucleotides, the CDR3 is TGTGCCAGCAGTTATGTAGGGGACAGGGCGTACGAGCAGTACTTC. Translating it yields CASSYVGDRAYEQYF.

The chain employs TRBV27 and TRBJ1-2; 7 bases map to TRBD1. The CDR3 covers 13 residues. V lost 1 base to trimming and J lost 11 bases; unmatched junction nucleotides: 7. Germline lookup yields CDR1 MNHEY and CDR2 SMNVEV (reference sequence). The CDR3 spells CASSLWGQMEYTF. Here the CDR3 DNA reads TGTGCCAGCAGTTTATGGGGACAGATGGAGTACACCTTC.

The genes are TRBV24-1 and TRBJ2-7; possible D gene TRBD2, 6 bases. V lost 2 bases, J lost 3 bases, and 13 bases lay in between. Germline assignment: CDR1 KGHDR and CDR2 SFDVKD. There are 15 residues in the CDR3. CDR3 residues: CATSDSAGTNYEQYF. In nucleotides, the CDR3 is TGTGCCACCAGTGATTCGGCGGGAACTAACTACGAGCAGTACTTC.

CDR3 coding DNA: TGTGCCAGCAGTCAGGGGCCTATGAACACTGAAGCTTTCTTT. Translated, it gives CASSQGPMNTEAFF. The chain recombines TRBV6-5 with TRBJ1-1; possibly TRBD1 for D (6 bases). Deletions cut 5 bases from V and 0 bases from J, with 10 bases between. This CDR3 comprises 14 residues. The germline V gene has CDR1 MNHEY and CDR2 SVGAGI.

This chain uses TRBV28 with TRBJ1-2; 8 nucleotides align to TRBD1. Unmatched junction bases numbered 5, after V lost 6 bases and J lost 2 bases. This CDR3 has 14 amino acids. Germline V gene sequence: CDR1 MDHEN, CDR2 SYDVKM. As DNA, the CDR3 is TGTGCCAGCAGATGGACAGGGCCGAACTATGGCTACACCTTC. Its translation: CASRWTGPNYGYTF.

The rearrangement joins TRBV6-5 to TRBJ2-7; a possible D gene is TRBD1 (5 bases). V gave up 0 bases and J gave up 2 bases, with 11 bases separating them. Germline CDR1 is MNHEY and CDR2 is SVGAGI. The CDR3 spans 15 residues. CDR3 in DNA: TGTGCCAGCAGTTACTCGTCAGGGCTGACCTACGAGCAGTACTTC. As protein: CASSYSSGLTYEQYF.

The rearrangement joins TRBV6-2 or TRBV6-3 to TRBJ2-7; D unresolved. The length of the CDR3 is 14 residues. Germline CDR1 and CDR2: MNHEY and SVGEGT. V lost 2 bases, J lost 4 bases, and 12 bases lay in between. CDR3 in amino acids: CASSYPLRVYEQYF. The CDR3 DNA sequence: TGTGCCAGCAGTTACCCTTTACGAGTTTACGAGCAGTACTTC.

The gene calls are TRBV5-1 and TRBJ2-1; 7 bases line up with TRBD2. Trimming cost V 4 bases and J 8 bases; bases outside gene matches: 12. There are 15 residues in the CDR3. Per germline, CDR1 SGHRS and CDR2 YFSETQ. The CDR3 bases are TGCGCCAGCAGCCCCGTGGGAGGGAACACGTATGAGCAGTTCTTC. This codes for CASSPVGGNTYEQFF.

J is TRBJ1-6 and V is TRBV28, with 12 nucleotides matching TRBD1. Trimming cost V 4 bases and J 10 bases; bases outside gene matches: 5. Germline V gives CDR1 MDHEN, CDR2 SYDVKM. This CDR3 is built from 15 residues. Here the CDR3 DNA reads TGTGCCAGCAGTTCGGGACAGGGGGCGAAATCACCCCTCCACTTT. It specifies CASSSGQGAKSPLHF.

This clone appeared a single time. J is TRBJ1-2 and V is TRBV7-3; possible D gene TRBD1, 5 bases. Germline CDR1 and CDR2: SGHTA and FQGTGA. V was cut by 4 bases and J by 7 bases, with 13 bases left in between. The CDR3 covers 13 residues. The CDR3 bases are TGTGCCAGCAGCTCCCGCCAGGGAGGTGGCTACACCTTC. Translated: CASSSRQGGGYTF.

V is TRBV28 and J is TRBJ1-5; D call uncertain. The ends were cut back, 3 bases at V and 1 base at J, with 13 bases in the middle. The CDR3 has 16 amino acids. Germline V lookup: CDR1 MDHEN, CDR2 SYDVKM. Here the CDR3 reads CASSLTIMRSNQPQHF. The CDR3 coding sequence is TGTGCCAGCAGTTTGACGATCATGAGGAGCAATCAGCCCCAGCATTTT. The full variable domain, with the rest looked up from reference TRBV28 and TRBJ1-5, is DVKVTQSSRYLVKRTGEKVFLECVQDMDHENMFWYRQDPGLGLRLIYFSYDVKMKEKGDIPEGYSVSREKKERFSLILESASTNQTSMYLCASSLTIMRSNQPQHFGDGTRLSIL.

This chain joins TRBV7-2 and TRBJ1-5; 8 positions match TRBD1. Germline CDR1 SGHTA, CDR2 FQGNSA. The CDR3 has 14 residues. After removal of 5 bases from V and 2 bases from J, the junction contained 2 bases not matched to a gene. This chain's CDR3 is CASSLTGGNQPQHF. CDR3 nucleotides: TGTGCCAGCAGCCTGACAGGGGGCAATCAGCCCCAGCATTTT.